Listed below are T cell receptor beta chains from one sample, sequenced in a study of T-cell reconstitution after alpha-beta-depleted transplantation in children. MiXCR was run by TCRdb on the PCR reads, yielding one entry per CDR3 protein. Of around 270,000 distinct CDR3 sequences in the sample, 7.5% to 9% were seen once. The sequences come from peripheral blood, collected 360 days after TCRalphabeta/CD19-depleted stem cell transplant. The receptor source for this set is a female patient aged 2-10 years who had a stem cell transplant for Fanconi anemia, so the T cells may come from the graft donor. The CDR3 runs from the conserved cysteine through the conserved F or W. The order of the fields is clone size, J gene, V gene, D gene, CDR3 length, CDR3 DNA, CDR3 protein. D genes are given only for firm matches. Expanded clones are given a class, and other clones once, few, many or no size at all.

clone_size: many; j_call: TRBJ2-1; v_call: TRBV20-1; d_call: NA; cdr3_length: 15; cdr3_nt: TGCAGTGCTAGACTACGGGCCTTCTCCTACAATGAGCAGTTCTTC; cdr3_aa: CSARLRAFSYNEQFF
clone_size: many; j_call: TRBJ2-3; v_call: TRBV5-1; d_call: TRBD2; cdr3_length: 15; cdr3_nt: TGCGCCAGCAGCCGTGGACTAGCGGGGACAGATACGCAGTATTTT; cdr3_aa: CASSRGLAGTDTQYF
clone_size: NA; j_call: TRBJ2-1; v_call: TRBV7-3; d_call: TRBD2; cdr3_length: 17; cdr3_nt: TGTGCCAGCAGCTTAGGCCCCCCTAGCGGGGGCCCGAATGAGCAGTTCTTC; cdr3_aa: CASSLGPPSGGPNEQFF
clone_size: many; j_call: TRBJ1-5; v_call: TRBV5-6; d_call: NA; cdr3_length: 14; cdr3_nt: TGTGCCAGCAGCTTGGCACAGAGCAATCAGCCCCAGCATTTT; cdr3_aa: CASSLAQSNQPQHF
clone_size: many; j_call: TRBJ1-6; v_call: TRBV28; d_call: NA; cdr3_length: 11; cdr3_nt: TGTGCCAGCAGGACGAGGTCACCCCTCCACTTT; cdr3_aa: CASRTRSPLHF
clone_size: few; j_call: TRBJ2-3; v_call: TRBV20-1; d_call: NA; cdr3_length: 15; cdr3_nt: TGCAGTGCTAGAGATAGGAGGGAGGGCACAGATACGCAGTATTTT; cdr3_aa: CSARDRREGTDTQYF
clone_size: many; j_call: TRBJ2-3; v_call: TRBV28; d_call: TRBD2; cdr3_length: 21; cdr3_nt: TGTGCCAGCAGTTTTCCCATAAAGCCGGGACTAGCGGGAGCGAGCACAGATACGCAGTATTTT; cdr3_aa: CASSFPIKPGLAGASTDTQYF
clone_size: many; j_call: TRBJ1-5; v_call: TRBV12-3/TRBV12-4; d_call: TRBD1; cdr3_length: 17; cdr3_nt: TGTGCCAGCAGTCCTCCTACCGGGACAGTGAGCAATCAGCCCCAGCATTTT; cdr3_aa: CASSPPTGTVSNQPQHF
clone_size: NA; j_call: TRBJ1-3; v_call: TRBV4-1; d_call: NA; cdr3_length: 17; cdr3_nt: TGCGCCAGCAGCCAAGCACCGAGGGGTAGGGATGGAAACACCATATATTTT; cdr3_aa: CASSQAPRGRDGNTIYF
clone_size: many; j_call: TRBJ2-2; v_call: TRBV4-3; d_call: TRBD1; cdr3_length: 17; cdr3_nt: TGCGCCAGCAGCCCCACACCTCCCGGGACAGGACGCGGGGAGCTGTTTTTT; cdr3_aa: CASSPTPPGTGRGELFF
clone_size: few; j_call: TRBJ2-3; v_call: TRBV28; d_call: NA; cdr3_length: 18; cdr3_nt: TGTGCCAGCAGTTTTAATTTGGGACTGACGGCTAGCACAGATACGCAGTATTTT; cdr3_aa: CASSFNLGLTASTDTQYF
clone_size: many; j_call: TRBJ2-3; v_call: TRBV9; d_call: NA; cdr3_length: 17; cdr3_nt: TGTGCCAGCAGCGCGCGGTCCGCCCCCCTTCGCACAGATACGCAGTATTTT; cdr3_aa: CASSARSAPLRTDTQYF
clone_size: many; j_call: TRBJ1-1; v_call: TRBV12-3/TRBV12-4; d_call: NA; cdr3_length: 14; cdr3_nt: TGTGCCAGCAGAATCCGGACAGTGAACACTGAAGCTTTCTTT; cdr3_aa: CASRIRTVNTEAFF
clone_size: few; j_call: TRBJ2-5; v_call: TRBV20-1; d_call: NA; cdr3_length: 15; cdr3_nt: TGCAGTGCTAAGTTGACAGGTGGAAAAGAAGAGACCCAGTACTTC; cdr3_aa: CSAKLTGGKEETQYF
clone_size: many; j_call: TRBJ2-3; v_call: TRBV29-1; d_call: TRBD2; cdr3_length: 18; cdr3_nt: TGCAGCGTTGTGGGGACTAGCGGGGGGGAGATCTTCACAGATACGCAGTATTTT; cdr3_aa: CSVVGTSGGEIFTDTQYF
clone_size: NA; j_call: TRBJ2-1; v_call: TRBV28; d_call: TRBD2; cdr3_length: 17; cdr3_nt: TGTGCCAGCAGTTTGGTGGTGGGGCTAGCGGGGGGGAATGAGCAGTTCTTC; cdr3_aa: CASSLVVGLAGGNEQFF
clone_size: many; j_call: TRBJ2-1; v_call: TRBV7-6; d_call: NA; cdr3_length: 15; cdr3_nt: TGTGCCAGCAGCCCTGGGACTGGACATGGCAATGAGCAGTTCTTC; cdr3_aa: CASSPGTGHGNEQFF
clone_size: few; j_call: TRBJ1-2; v_call: TRBV5-5; d_call: NA; cdr3_length: 16; cdr3_nt: TGTGCCAGCAGCTTGGCCCCGATACTTCCTAACTATGGCTACACCTTC; cdr3_aa: CASSLAPILPNYGYTF
clone_size: NA; j_call: TRBJ1-2; v_call: TRBV28; d_call: NA; cdr3_length: 14; cdr3_nt: TGTGCCAGCAGTTTACAGGGCCCGCTTTCCGGCTACACCTTC; cdr3_aa: CASSLQGPLSGYTF
clone_size: NA; j_call: TRBJ2-5; v_call: TRBV28; d_call: NA; cdr3_length: 14; cdr3_nt: TGTGCCAGCGCCGACGGTGGGGTGAAAGAGACCCAGTACTTC; cdr3_aa: CASADGGVKETQYF
clone_size: many; j_call: TRBJ2-7; v_call: TRBV11-2; d_call: NA; cdr3_length: 14; cdr3_nt: TGTGCCAGCAGCTTAGATGGCACAGCCTACGAGCAGTACTTC; cdr3_aa: CASSLDGTAYEQYF
clone_size: few; j_call: TRBJ2-3; v_call: TRBV7-3; d_call: NA; cdr3_length: 17; cdr3_nt: TGTGCCAGCAGCTTACGTTCGGCAGGGGAAAGCACAGATACGCAGTATTTT; cdr3_aa: CASSLRSAGESTDTQYF
clone_size: few; j_call: TRBJ1-3; v_call: TRBV5-6; d_call: NA; cdr3_length: 18; cdr3_nt: TGTGCCAGCAGCTTGGCCCAGGGGACCTCCTTCTCTGGAAACACCATATATTTT; cdr3_aa: CASSLAQGTSFSGNTIYF
clone_size: NA; j_call: TRBJ2-7; v_call: TRBV20-1; d_call: NA; cdr3_length: 13; cdr3_nt: TGCAGTGCTGGTCAGGGGTTTGGGGGCGAGCAGTACTTC; cdr3_aa: CSAGQGFGGEQYF
clone_size: NA; j_call: TRBJ2-1; v_call: TRBV7-2; d_call: TRBD2; cdr3_length: 17; cdr3_nt: TGTGCCAGCAGCTTGGGGGGGAGGCCCGGCTCCTACAATGAGCAGTTCTTC; cdr3_aa: CASSLGGRPGSYNEQFF
clone_size: few; j_call: TRBJ2-5; v_call: TRBV7-2; d_call: NA; cdr3_length: 8; cdr3_nt: TGTGCCAGACAGGATCAGTACTTC; cdr3_aa: CARQDQYF
clone_size: many; j_call: TRBJ2-5; v_call: TRBV5-1; d_call: TRBD2; cdr3_length: 15; cdr3_nt: TGCGCCAGCAGCGGGACGGGGACTATTCAAGAGACCCAGTACTTC; cdr3_aa: CASSGTGTIQETQYF
clone_size: NA; j_call: TRBJ2-3; v_call: TRBV6-6; d_call: NA; cdr3_length: 11; cdr3_nt: TGTGCCACCCATGTTGGAGATACGCAGTATTTT; cdr3_aa: CATHVGDTQYF
clone_size: few; j_call: TRBJ1-1; v_call: TRBV28; d_call: TRBD1; cdr3_length: 14; cdr3_nt: TGTGCCAGCAGTTTATCAGACAGGGTAACTGAAGCTTTCTTT; cdr3_aa: CASSLSDRVTEAFF
clone_size: NA; j_call: TRBJ2-2; v_call: TRBV7-9; d_call: TRBD2; cdr3_length: 16; cdr3_nt: TGTGCCACCCGGAGGCCGGGACTAGCGGGACCCGGGGAGCTGTTTTTT; cdr3_aa: CATRRPGLAGPGELFF
clone_size: many; j_call: TRBJ1-3; v_call: TRBV5-1; d_call: NA; cdr3_length: 13; cdr3_nt: TGCGCCAGCAGCTTGGAGTCTGGAAACACCATATATTTT; cdr3_aa: CASSLESGNTIYF
clone_size: many; j_call: TRBJ2-1; v_call: TRBV20-1; d_call: NA; cdr3_length: 14; cdr3_nt: TGCAGTGCTAGAGTCTTGGCCTCCTACAATGAGCAGTTCTTC; cdr3_aa: CSARVLASYNEQFF
clone_size: NA; j_call: TRBJ2-2; v_call: TRBV11-2; d_call: NA; cdr3_length: 16; cdr3_nt: TGTGCCAGCAGCCGGAGGGGGACCATGGACACCGGGGAGCTGTTTTTT; cdr3_aa: CASSRRGTMDTGELFF
clone_size: NA; j_call: TRBJ2-1; v_call: TRBV20-1; d_call: NA; cdr3_length: 16; cdr3_nt: TGCAGTGCTAGAGGTCAAGGCTGCGCGGAGTACAATGAGCAGTTCTTC; cdr3_aa: CSARGQGCAEYNEQFF
clone_size: many; j_call: TRBJ2-6; v_call: TRBV6-5; d_call: NA; cdr3_length: 18; cdr3_nt: TGTGCCAGCAGTTACTCGGGGGTGACCAGGGCTGGGGCCAACGTCCTGACTTTC; cdr3_aa: CASSYSGVTRAGANVLTF
clone_size: NA; j_call: TRBJ1-1; v_call: TRBV5-8; d_call: NA; cdr3_length: 12; cdr3_nt: TGTGCCAGCAGCTTGTCTTTCGCTGAAGCTTTCTTT; cdr3_aa: CASSLSFAEAFF
clone_size: few; j_call: TRBJ2-2; v_call: TRBV9; d_call: NA; cdr3_length: 16; cdr3_nt: TGTGCCAGCAGCATTCGCAGGGTAGGGGGCACCGGGGAGCTGTTTTTT; cdr3_aa: CASSIRRVGGTGELFF
clone_size: many; j_call: TRBJ1-5; v_call: TRBV15; d_call: NA; cdr3_length: 16; cdr3_nt: TGTGCCACCAGCAGAGTATCAGGAACGGGGGGGATTCCCCAGCATTTT; cdr3_aa: CATSRVSGTGGIPQHF
clone_size: many; j_call: TRBJ2-3; v_call: TRBV2; d_call: TRBD2; cdr3_length: 16; cdr3_nt: TGTGCCAGCAGTGGTTTAGCGGGGCCTAGCACAGATACGCAGTATTTT; cdr3_aa: CASSGLAGPSTDTQYF
clone_size: many; j_call: TRBJ2-7; v_call: TRBV5-5; d_call: NA; cdr3_length: 15; cdr3_nt: TGTGCCAGCAGCGGTGTAGAGTTTGACATCTACGAGCAGTACTTC; cdr3_aa: CASSGVEFDIYEQYF
clone_size: many; j_call: TRBJ2-7; v_call: TRBV29-1; d_call: NA; cdr3_length: 11; cdr3_nt: TGCAGCGTTACCGAGGTTTACGAGCAGTACTTC; cdr3_aa: CSVTEVYEQYF
clone_size: many; j_call: TRBJ2-1; v_call: TRBV28; d_call: TRBD1; cdr3_length: 16; cdr3_nt: TGTGCCACCTACCTCCTGCGGGACAGGGGTAACAATGAGCAGTTCTTC; cdr3_aa: CATYLLRDRGNNEQFF
clone_size: many; j_call: TRBJ2-4; v_call: TRBV6-1; d_call: TRBD2; cdr3_length: 15; cdr3_nt: TGTGCCAGCAGCCCCTATTTCGGGACTAAGGACATTCAGTACTTC; cdr3_aa: CASSPYFGTKDIQYF
clone_size: few; j_call: TRBJ1-3; v_call: TRBV28; d_call: TRBD1; cdr3_length: 15; cdr3_nt: TGTGCCAGCAGTTCCGGACAGGGAACTCTAAACACCATATATTTT; cdr3_aa: CASSSGQGTLNTIYF
clone_size: NA; j_call: TRBJ1-2; v_call: TRBV7-3; d_call: NA; cdr3_length: 13; cdr3_nt: TGTGCCAGCAGCGCTCAGCCTCACTATGGCTACACCTTC; cdr3_aa: CASSAQPHYGYTF
clone_size: NA; j_call: TRBJ2-6; v_call: TRBV6-2/TRBV6-3; d_call: NA; cdr3_length: 11; cdr3_nt: TGTGCCAGCAGTCAACGCAACGTCCTGACTTTC; cdr3_aa: CASSQRNVLTF
clone_size: few; j_call: TRBJ1-2; v_call: TRBV6-5; d_call: TRBD1; cdr3_length: 16; cdr3_nt: TGTGCCAGCAGTTTCGGACAGGAACTCTTTAGCTATGGCTACACCTTC; cdr3_aa: CASSFGQELFSYGYTF
clone_size: NA; j_call: TRBJ2-3; v_call: TRBV5-6; d_call: TRBD2; cdr3_length: 14; cdr3_nt: TGTGCCAGCAGCGCAGGGACTAGTAAAGATACGCAGTATTTT; cdr3_aa: CASSAGTSKDTQYF
clone_size: many; j_call: TRBJ2-1; v_call: TRBV5-1; d_call: TRBD2; cdr3_length: 14; cdr3_nt: TGCGCCAGCAGCTTGGGCGGGGGGGTCAATGAGCAGTTCTTC; cdr3_aa: CASSLGGGVNEQFF
clone_size: many; j_call: TRBJ2-5; v_call: TRBV7-9; d_call: NA; cdr3_length: 14; cdr3_nt: TGTGCCAGCAAACGAGGGGCGTGGGAAGAGACCCAGTACTTC; cdr3_aa: CASKRGAWEETQYF
clone_size: NA; j_call: TRBJ1-3; v_call: TRBV6-5; d_call: NA; cdr3_length: 16; cdr3_nt: TGTGCCAGCAGCCCCCGGCGGCAGAGCTCTGGAAACACCATATATTTT; cdr3_aa: CASSPRRQSSGNTIYF
clone_size: NA; j_call: TRBJ1-5; v_call: TRBV4-2; d_call: NA; cdr3_length: 18; cdr3_nt: TGTGCCAGCAGCCAAGTCCGGGGGGGCAGATTAGGGCTCCAGCCCCAGCATTTT; cdr3_aa: CASSQVRGGRLGLQPQHF
clone_size: many; j_call: TRBJ2-1; v_call: TRBV5-1; d_call: NA; cdr3_length: 14; cdr3_nt: TGCGCCAGCAGCTCGGGTACACCCTACAATGAGCAGTTCTTC; cdr3_aa: CASSSGTPYNEQFF
clone_size: few; j_call: TRBJ2-5; v_call: TRBV18; d_call: NA; cdr3_length: 17; cdr3_nt: TGTGCCAGCTCCTCCGGGCCCTCCGGCAGGGTCGGCGGGACCCAGTACTTC; cdr3_aa: CASSSGPSGRVGGTQYF
clone_size: NA; j_call: TRBJ2-1; v_call: TRBV11-1; d_call: NA; cdr3_length: 15; cdr3_nt: TGTGCCAGCAGCTTAGGCGGGTACTCCTACAATGAGCAGTTCTTC; cdr3_aa: CASSLGGYSYNEQFF
clone_size: few; j_call: TRBJ2-1; v_call: TRBV7-3; d_call: TRBD2; cdr3_length: 17; cdr3_nt: TGTGCCAGCAGCTTAAGCCCCGGACTAGCGGATTACAATGAGCAGTTCTTC; cdr3_aa: CASSLSPGLADYNEQFF